This T cell receptor (beta chain) was observed in a study of shared clonotypes between healthy human individuals. Study-wide results and limits: Specimens sampled were limited to blood, with tissue repertoires likely differing. In having few donors, the study represented limited genetic and exposure-history diversity.

The germline V gene encodes CDR1 MNHEY and CDR2 SMNVEV (reference sequence). This CDR3 comprises 15 residues. Comment on this clone: Its antigen is undetermined. One junction end does not reproduce the germline sequence, and a read error may be involved.

Among the donors, all were Caucasian adults who lived in Nashville, Tennessee. Genomic DNA, for the unsorted samples, came from 80 million to 100 million PBMCs. Measured with immunoSEQ multiplex PCR; TCRdb has only the in-frame clones, and not every one. The table lists 490,000 or so clones, around three quarters of them singletons. The TCR originated in a woman aged 40 to 50 in good health. Some clones in this sample may be carry-over from other donors' samples. The chain is built from TRBV27 and TRBJ2-7, with TRBD1 as a possible D gene (6 bases). The sequenced sample consisted of PBMCs. CDR3: CASSLSWGRSYEQYF. The CDR3 DNA reads TGTGCCAGCAGTCTATCGTGGGGGCGATCCTACGAGCAGTACTTC.